A single sample gave rise to the 2 T cell receptor beta chains below, sequenced in a study of vaccination and CD4 T cells after COVID-19. The assay that was used to sequence DNA from cultured CD4+ T cells was the Oncomine TCR Beta short-read assay. TCRdb reprocessed the PCR reads with MiXCR, giving one entry per CDR3 protein. Of some 24,000 distinct CDR3 sequences listed, under 40% are singletons. Their antigen targets remain unknown. Regarding time point: late sampling 161 to 241 days after vaccination in three convalescent patients. As to treatment: approximately nine-day PBMC culture with coronavirus spike peptide pools or control peptides (ViraFEST assay). Material: CD4+ T cells from blood, cultured in vitro, obtained about 7 months after SARS-CoV-2 vaccination. These receptors all come from a human donor who had recovered from COVID-19.

This clonotype was seen a few times. The CDR3 bases are TGTGCCAGCAGCATGGGACAGGGCGACTATGGCTACACCTTC. Protein sequence: CASSMGQGDYGYTF. The chain uses TRBV7-2 and TRBJ1-2; 9 bases agree with TRBD1. The CDR3 runs to 14 residues. The V segment lost 5 bases and the J segment 3 bases; nucleotides outside the gene matches: 4. CDR1 is SGHTA, CDR2 FQGNSA, per germline.

The CDR3 loop is CASSVGTGEWPQHF. DNA of the CDR3: TGTGCCAGCAGCGTCGGGACAGGGGAATGGCCCCAGCATTTT. This rearrangement joins TRBV9 to TRBJ1-5, with 10 bases that match TRBD1. This CDR3 is 14 amino acids long. The junction had 5 bases not matched to a gene; V was cut back by 2 bases and J by 9 bases. CDR1 and CDR2 (germline): SGDLS, YYNGEE.